The T cell receptor (beta chain) described here comes from a study of blood T cells in healthy people across ages. With 0 bases clipped from V and 3 bases from J, the junction kept 3 bases outside the gene matches. CDR1 and CDR2 from the germline V gene are SGHAT and FQNNGV. There are 16 residues in the CDR3. It was with a sample-barcoded 5' primer and a J-beta primer mix that a second PCR of about 6 to 12 cycles was run. TCRdb re-derived calls from the 5' RACE reads in MiXCR, one entry per CDR3 protein. The sample yields 1.5 million to 1.9 million distinct CDR3 sequences, under 55% seen once. There are a few counts of this clonotype.

V usage is TRBV11-2 and J usage is TRBJ2-5, with 11 bases that match TRBD2. The receptor was isolated from a young woman in good health. Sequenced: blood. The CDR3 reads CASSLDELAGEETQYF. DNA of the CDR3: TGTGCCAGCAGCTTAGACGAACTAGCGGGAGAAGAGACCCAGTACTTC.